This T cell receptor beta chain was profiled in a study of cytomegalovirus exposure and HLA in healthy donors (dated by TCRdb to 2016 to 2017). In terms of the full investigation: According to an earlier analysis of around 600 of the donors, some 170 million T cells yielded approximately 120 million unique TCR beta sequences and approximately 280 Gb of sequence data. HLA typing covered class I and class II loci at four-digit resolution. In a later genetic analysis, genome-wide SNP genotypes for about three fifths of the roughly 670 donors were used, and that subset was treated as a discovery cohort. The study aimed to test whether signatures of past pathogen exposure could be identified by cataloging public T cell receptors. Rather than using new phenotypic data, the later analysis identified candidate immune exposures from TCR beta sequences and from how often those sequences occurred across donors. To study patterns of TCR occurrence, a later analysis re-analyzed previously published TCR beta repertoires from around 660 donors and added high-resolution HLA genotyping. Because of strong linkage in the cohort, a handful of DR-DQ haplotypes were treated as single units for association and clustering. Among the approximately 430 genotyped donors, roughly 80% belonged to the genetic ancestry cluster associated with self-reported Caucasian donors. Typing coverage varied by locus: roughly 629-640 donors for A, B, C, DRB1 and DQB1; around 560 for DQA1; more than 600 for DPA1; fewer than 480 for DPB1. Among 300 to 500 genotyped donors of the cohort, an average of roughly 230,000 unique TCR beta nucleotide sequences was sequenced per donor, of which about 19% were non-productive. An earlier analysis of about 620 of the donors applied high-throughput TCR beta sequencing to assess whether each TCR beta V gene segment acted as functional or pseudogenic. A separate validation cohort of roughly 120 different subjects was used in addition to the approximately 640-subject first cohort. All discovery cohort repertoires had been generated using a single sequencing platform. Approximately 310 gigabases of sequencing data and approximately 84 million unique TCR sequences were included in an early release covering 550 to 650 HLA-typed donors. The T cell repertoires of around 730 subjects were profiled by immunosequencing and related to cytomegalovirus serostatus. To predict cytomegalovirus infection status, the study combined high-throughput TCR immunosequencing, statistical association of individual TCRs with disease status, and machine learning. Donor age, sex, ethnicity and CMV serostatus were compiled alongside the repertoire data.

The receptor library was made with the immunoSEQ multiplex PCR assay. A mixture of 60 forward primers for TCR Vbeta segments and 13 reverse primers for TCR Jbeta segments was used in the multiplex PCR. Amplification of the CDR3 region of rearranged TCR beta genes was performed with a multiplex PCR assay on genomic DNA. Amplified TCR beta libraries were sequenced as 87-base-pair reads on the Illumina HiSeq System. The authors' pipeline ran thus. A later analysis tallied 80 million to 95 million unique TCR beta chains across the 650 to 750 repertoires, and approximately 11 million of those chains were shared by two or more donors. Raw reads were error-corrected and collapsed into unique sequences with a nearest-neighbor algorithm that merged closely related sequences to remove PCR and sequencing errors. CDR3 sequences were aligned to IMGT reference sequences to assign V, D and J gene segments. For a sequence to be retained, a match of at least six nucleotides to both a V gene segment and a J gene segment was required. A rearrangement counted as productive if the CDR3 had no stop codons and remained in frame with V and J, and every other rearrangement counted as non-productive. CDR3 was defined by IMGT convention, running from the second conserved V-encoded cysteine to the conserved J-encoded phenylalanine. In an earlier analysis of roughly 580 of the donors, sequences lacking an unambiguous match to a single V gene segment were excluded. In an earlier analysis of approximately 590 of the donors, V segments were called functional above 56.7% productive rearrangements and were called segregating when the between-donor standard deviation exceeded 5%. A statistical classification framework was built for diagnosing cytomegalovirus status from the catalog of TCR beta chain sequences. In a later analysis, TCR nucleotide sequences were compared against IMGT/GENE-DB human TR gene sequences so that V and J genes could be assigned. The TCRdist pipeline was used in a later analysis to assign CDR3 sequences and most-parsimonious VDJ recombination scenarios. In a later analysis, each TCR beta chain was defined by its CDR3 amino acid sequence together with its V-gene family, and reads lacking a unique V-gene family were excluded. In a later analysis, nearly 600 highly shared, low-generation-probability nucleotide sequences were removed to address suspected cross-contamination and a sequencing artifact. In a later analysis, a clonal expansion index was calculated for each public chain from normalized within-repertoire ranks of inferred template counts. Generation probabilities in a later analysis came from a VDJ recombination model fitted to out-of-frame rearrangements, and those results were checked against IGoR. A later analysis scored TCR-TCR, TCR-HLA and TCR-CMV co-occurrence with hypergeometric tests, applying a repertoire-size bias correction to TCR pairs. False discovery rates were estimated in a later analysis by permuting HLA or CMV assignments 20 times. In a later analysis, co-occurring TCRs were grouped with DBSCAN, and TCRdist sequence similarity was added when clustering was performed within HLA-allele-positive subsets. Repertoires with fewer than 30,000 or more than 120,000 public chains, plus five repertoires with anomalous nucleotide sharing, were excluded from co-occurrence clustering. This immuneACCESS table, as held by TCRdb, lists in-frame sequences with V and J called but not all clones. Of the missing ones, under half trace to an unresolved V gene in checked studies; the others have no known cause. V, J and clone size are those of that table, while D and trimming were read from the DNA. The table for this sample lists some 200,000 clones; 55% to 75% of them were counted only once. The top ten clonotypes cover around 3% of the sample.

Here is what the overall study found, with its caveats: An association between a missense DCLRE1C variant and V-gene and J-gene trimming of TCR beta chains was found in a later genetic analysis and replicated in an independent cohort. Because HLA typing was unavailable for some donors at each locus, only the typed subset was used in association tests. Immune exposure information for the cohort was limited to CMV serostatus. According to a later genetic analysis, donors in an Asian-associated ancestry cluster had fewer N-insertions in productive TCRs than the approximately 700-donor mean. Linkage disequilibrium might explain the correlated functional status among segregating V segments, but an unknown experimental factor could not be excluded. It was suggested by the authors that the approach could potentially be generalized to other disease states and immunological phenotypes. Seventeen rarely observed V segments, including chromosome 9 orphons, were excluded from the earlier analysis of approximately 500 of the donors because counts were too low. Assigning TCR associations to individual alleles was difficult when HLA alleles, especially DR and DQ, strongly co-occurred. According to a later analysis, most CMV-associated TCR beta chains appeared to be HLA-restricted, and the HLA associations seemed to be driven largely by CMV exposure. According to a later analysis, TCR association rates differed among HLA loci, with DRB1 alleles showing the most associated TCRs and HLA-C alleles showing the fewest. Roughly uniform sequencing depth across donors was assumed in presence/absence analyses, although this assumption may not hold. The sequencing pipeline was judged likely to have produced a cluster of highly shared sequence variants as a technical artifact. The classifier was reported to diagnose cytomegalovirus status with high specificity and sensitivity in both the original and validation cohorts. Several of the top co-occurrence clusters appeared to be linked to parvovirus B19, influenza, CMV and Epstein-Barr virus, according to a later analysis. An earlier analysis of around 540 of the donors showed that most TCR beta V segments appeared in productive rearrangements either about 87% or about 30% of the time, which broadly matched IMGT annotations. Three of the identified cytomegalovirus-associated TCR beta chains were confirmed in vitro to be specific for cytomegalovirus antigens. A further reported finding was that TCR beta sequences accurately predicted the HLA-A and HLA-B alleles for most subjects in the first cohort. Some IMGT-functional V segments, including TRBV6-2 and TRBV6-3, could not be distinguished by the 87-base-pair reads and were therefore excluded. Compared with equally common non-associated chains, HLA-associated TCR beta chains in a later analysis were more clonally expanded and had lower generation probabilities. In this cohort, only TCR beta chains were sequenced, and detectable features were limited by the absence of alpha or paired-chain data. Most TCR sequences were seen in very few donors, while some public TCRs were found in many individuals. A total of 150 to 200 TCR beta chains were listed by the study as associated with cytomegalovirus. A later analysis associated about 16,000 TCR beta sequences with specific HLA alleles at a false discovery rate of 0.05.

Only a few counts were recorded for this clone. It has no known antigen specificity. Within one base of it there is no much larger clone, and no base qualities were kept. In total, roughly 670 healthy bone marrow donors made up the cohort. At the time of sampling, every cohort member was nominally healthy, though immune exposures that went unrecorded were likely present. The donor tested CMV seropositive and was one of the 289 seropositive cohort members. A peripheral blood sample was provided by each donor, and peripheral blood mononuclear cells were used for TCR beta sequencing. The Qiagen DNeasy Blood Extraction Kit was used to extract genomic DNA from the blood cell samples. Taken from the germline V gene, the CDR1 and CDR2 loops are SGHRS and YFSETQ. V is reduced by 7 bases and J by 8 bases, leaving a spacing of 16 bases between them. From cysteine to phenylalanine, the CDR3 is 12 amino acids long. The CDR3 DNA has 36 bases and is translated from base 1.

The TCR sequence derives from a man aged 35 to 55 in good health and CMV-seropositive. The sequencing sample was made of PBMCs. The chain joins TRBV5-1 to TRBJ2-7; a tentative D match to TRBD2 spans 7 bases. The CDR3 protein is CASSIEGGKQYF. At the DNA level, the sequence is TGCGCCAGCTCCATTGAGGGGGGGAAGCAGTACTTC.